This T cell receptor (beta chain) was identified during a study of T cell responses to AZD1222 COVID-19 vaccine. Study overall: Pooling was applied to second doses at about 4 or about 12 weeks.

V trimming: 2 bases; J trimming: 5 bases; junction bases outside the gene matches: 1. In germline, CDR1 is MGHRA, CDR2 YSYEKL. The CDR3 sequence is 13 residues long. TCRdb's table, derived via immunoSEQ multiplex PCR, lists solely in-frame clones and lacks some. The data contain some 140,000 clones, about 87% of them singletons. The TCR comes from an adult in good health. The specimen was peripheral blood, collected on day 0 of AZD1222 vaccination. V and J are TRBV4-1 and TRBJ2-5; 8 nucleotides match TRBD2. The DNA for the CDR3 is TGCGCCAGCAGCCAACCTAGCGGGGAGACCCAGTACTTC. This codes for CASSQPSGETQYF.